The 4 T cell receptor beta chains reported below all come from one sample, sequenced in a study of blood T cells in healthy people across ages. The second PCR ran about 6 to 11 cycles with a sample-barcoded 5' primer and J-beta primers. In TCRdb, the 5' RACE reads were re-called with MiXCR into one record per CDR3 protein. The sample shows under 2 million distinct CDR3 sequences, roughly a third of them seen only once. Specimen: blood. The source of these receptors is a woman in her twenties or thirties in good health.

This clonotype was seen more than once but under ten times. This chain links TRBV27 with TRBJ2-7, with D maybe TRBD1 (5 bases). Germline V gene sequence: CDR1 MNHEY, CDR2 SMNVEV (reference sequence). V was pared by 5 bases and J by 0 bases, with 8 bases between. The CDR3 is 13 amino acids. The CDR3 DNA follows: TGTGCCAGCAGTGCAGGGATCTCCTACGAGCAGTACTTC. Translated, it gives CASSAGISYEQYF.

The chain has TRBV4-2 and TRBJ1-4, with unresolved D. V shed 0 bases and J shed 4 bases, with 9 bases lying between them. The germline CDR1 and CDR2 sequences are LGHNA and YNFKEQ. This CDR3 is built from 15 residues. CDR3 loop: CASSQESPLNEKLFF. The CDR3 DNA reads TGTGCCAGCAGCCAAGAATCTCCACTTAATGAAAAACTGTTTTTT.

This clonotype was found many times. The V call is TRBV29-1, the J call TRBJ2-4, with D maybe TRBD2 (6 bases). There are 15 residues in the CDR3. V was pared by 4 bases and J by 1 base, with 14 bases between. Germline assignment: CDR1 SQVTM and CDR2 ANQGSEA. The CDR3 loop is CSVGMAGTAKNIQYF. In DNA, the CDR3 is TGCAGCGTTGGGATGGCAGGGACTGCCAAAAACATTCAGTACTTC.

J is TRBJ1-5 and V is TRBV2; D gene uncertain. CDR1 is SNHLY and CDR2 is FYNNEI in the germline V gene. This CDR3 has 18 residues. V shed 3 bases and J shed 5 bases, with 23 bases lying between them. This CDR3 reads CASSDPDAPRVEDQPQHF. The CDR3 DNA sequence: TGTGCCAGCAGTGATCCGGATGCTCCCCGCGTAGAGGATCAGCCCCAGCATTTT.